This T cell receptor (beta chain) was documented in a study of cytomegalovirus exposure and HLA in healthy donors. General study findings and limits: According to a later analysis, most TCR beta chains associated with CMV appeared HLA-restricted. V- and J-gene trimming of TCR beta was linked (in a later analysis) to a missense DCLRE1C variant.

The PCR contained 60 Vbeta and 13 Jbeta primers. This table comes from immunoSEQ multiplex PCR, and its TCRdb copy is limited to in-frame clones, with some not included. Its listing shows around 65,000 clones. The V gene's germline CDR1 is LGHNT and CDR2 FRNRAP. The CDR3 runs to 16 residues. With V trimmed by 0 bases and J by 4 bases, 7 bases remained unmatched. Regarding this clone: What it binds is unknown.

The receptor's source is a boy younger than 18 in good health and CMV-seronegative. Sample: PBMCs. The chain recombines TRBV12-5 with TRBJ2-3, with TRBD1 matching 7 bases. The CDR3 nucleotides read TGTGCTAGTGGTTTGGTACTTCGACAGGGCGCAGATACGCAGTATTTT. Protein product: CASGLVLRQGADTQYF.